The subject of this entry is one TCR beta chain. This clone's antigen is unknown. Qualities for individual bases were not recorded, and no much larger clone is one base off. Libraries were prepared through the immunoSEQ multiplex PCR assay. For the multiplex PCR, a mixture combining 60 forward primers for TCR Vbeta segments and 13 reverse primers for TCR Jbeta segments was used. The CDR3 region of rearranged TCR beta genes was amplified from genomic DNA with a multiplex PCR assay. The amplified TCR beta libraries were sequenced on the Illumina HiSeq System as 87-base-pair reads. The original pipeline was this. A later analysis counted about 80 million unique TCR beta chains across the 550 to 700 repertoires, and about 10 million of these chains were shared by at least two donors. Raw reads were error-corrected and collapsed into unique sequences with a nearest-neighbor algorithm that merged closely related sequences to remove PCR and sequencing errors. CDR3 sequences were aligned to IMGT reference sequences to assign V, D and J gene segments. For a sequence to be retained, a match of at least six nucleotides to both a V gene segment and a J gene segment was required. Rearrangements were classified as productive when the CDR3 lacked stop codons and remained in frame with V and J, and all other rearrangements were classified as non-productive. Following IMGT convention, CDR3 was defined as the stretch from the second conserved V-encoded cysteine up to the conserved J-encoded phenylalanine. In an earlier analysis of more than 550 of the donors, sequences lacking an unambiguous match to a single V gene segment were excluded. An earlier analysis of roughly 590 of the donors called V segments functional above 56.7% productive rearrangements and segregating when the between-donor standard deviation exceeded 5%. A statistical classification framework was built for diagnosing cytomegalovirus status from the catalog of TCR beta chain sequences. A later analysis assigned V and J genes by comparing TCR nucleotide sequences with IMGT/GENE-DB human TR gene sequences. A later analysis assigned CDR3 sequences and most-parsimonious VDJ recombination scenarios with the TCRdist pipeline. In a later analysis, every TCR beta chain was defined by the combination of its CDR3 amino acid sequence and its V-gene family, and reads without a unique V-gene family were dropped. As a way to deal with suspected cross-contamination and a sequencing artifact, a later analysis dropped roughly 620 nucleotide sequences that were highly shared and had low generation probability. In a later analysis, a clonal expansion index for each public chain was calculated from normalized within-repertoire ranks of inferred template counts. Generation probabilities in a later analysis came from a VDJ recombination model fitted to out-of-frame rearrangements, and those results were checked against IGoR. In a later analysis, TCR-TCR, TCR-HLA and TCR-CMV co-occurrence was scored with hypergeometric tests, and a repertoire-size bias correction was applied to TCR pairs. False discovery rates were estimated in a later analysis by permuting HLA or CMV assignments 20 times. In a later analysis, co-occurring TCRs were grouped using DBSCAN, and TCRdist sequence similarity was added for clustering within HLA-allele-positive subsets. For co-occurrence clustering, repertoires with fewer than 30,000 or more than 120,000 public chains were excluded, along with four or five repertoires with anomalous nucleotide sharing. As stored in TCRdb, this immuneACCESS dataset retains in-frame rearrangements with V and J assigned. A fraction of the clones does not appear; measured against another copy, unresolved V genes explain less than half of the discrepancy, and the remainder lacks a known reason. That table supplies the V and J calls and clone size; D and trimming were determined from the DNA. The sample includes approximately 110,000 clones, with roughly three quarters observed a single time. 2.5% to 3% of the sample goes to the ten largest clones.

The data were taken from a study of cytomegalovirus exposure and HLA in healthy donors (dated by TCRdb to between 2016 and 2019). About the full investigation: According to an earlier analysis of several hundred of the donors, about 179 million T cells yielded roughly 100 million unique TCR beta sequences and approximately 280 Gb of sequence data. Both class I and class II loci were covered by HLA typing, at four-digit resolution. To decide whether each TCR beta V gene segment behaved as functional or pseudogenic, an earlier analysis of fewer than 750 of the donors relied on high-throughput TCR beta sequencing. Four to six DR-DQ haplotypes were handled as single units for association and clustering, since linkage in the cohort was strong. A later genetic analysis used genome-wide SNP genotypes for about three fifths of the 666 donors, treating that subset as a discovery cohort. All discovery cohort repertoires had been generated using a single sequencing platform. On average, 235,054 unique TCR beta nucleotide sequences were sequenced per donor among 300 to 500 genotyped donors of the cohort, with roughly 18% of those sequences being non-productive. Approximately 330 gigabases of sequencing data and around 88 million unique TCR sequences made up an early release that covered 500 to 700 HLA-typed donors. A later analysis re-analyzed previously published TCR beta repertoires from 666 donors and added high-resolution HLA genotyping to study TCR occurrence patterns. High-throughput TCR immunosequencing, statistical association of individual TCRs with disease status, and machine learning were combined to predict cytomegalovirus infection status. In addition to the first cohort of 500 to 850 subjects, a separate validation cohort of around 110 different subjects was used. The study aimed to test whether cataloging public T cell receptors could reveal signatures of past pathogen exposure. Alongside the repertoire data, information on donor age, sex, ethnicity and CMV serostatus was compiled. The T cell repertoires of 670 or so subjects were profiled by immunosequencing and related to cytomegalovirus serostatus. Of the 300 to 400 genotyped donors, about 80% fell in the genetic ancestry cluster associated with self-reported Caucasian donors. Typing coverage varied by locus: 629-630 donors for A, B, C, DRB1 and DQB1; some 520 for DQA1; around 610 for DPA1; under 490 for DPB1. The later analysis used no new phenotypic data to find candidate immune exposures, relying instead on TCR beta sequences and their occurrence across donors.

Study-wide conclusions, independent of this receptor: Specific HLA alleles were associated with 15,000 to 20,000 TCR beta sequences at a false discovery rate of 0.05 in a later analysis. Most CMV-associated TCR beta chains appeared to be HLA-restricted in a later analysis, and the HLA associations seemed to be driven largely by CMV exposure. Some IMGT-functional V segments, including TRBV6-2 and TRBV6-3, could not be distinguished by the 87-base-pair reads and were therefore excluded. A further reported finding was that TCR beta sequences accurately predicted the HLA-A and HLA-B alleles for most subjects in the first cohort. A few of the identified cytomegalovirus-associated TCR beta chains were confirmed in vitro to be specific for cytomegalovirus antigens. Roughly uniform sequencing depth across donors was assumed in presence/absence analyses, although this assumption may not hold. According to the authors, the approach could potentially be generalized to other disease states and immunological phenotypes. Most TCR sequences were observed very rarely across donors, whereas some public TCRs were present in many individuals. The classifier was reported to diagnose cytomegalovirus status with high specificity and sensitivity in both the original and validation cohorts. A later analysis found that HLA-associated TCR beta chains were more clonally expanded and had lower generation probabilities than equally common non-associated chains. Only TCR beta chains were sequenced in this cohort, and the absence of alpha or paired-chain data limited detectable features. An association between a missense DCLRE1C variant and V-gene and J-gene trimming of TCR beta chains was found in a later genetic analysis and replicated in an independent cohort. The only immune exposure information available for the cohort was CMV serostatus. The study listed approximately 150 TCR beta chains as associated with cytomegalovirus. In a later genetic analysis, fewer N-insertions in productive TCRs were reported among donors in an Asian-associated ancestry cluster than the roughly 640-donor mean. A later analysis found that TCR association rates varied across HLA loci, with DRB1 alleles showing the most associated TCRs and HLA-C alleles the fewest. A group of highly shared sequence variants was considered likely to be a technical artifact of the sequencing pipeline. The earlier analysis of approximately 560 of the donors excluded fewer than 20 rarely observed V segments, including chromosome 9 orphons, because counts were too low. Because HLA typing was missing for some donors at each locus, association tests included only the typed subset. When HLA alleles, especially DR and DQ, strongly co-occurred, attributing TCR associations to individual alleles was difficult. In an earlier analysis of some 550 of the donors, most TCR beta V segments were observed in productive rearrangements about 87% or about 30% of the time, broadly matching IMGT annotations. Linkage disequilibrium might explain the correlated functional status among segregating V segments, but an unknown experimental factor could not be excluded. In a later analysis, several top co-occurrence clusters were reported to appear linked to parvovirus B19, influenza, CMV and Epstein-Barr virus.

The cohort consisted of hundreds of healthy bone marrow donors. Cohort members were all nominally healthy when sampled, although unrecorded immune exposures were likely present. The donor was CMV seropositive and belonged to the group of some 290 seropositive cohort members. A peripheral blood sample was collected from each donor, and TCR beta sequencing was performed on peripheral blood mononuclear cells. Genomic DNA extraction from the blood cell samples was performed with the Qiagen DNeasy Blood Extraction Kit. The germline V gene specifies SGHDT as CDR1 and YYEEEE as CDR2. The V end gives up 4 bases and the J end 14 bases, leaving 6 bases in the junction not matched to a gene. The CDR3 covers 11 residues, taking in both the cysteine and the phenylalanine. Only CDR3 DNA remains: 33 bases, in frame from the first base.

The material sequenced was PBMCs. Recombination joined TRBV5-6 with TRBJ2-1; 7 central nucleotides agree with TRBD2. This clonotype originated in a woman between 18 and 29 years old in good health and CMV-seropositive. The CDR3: CASSGRAREFF. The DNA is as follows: TGTGCCAGCAGCGGGAGGGCAAGGGAGTTCTTC.